A single sample gave rise to the 32 T cell receptor beta chains below, sequenced in a study of T cells in Graves' hyperthyroidism and ophthalmopathy. From RNA transcripts, TCR beta CDR3 regions were amplified. When the TCR CDR3 underwent first-round RT-PCR, the HTBI primer set was used. Each CDR3 protein gets one entry after TCRdb re-called the multiplex PCR reads with MiXCR. The table lists 250,000 to 300,000 distinct CDR3 sequences, around 15% of them singletons, with 7.9% in the top ten. Source material: blood. The receptor set was obtained from a woman aged 40 to 55 with Graves' hyperthyroidism.

This clonotype was seen at least ten times. The CDR3 region is CASSPGPNSYNSPLHF. The CDR3 nucleotides are TGTGCCAGCAGCCCAGGACCGAACTCCTATAATTCACCCCTCCACTTT. V usage is TRBV2 and J usage is TRBJ1-6; D not certain. The CDR3 totals 16 residues. V was pared by 6 bases and J by 0 bases, with 12 bases between. Germline loops: CDR1 SNHLY, CDR2 FYNNEI.

The gene calls are TRBV7-9 and TRBJ2-1; D possibly corresponds to TRBD2 (6 bases). V lost 5 bases and J 5 bases, leaving 10 bases between the germline ends. The CDR3 contains 13 residues. Per the germline V gene, CDR1 is SEHNR and CDR2 is FQNEAQ (reference sequence). The CDR3 is CASSPRRDNEQFF. In DNA, the CDR3 is TGTGCCAGCAGCCCCAGGAGGGACAATGAGCAGTTCTTC.

This clonotype has a count of ten or more. The J gene is TRBJ2-7, the V gene TRBV7-9; the D is unclear. With 5 bases removed from V and 1 base from J, the gap between germline ends came to 9 bases. The length of the CDR3 is 13 residues. Germline values: CDR1 SEHNR, CDR2 FQNEAQ (reference sequence). CDR3 region: CASSPDFSYEQYF. For the CDR3, the DNA is TGTGCCAGCAGCCCCGACTTTTCCTACGAGCAGTACTTC.

This clonotype was counted many times. This rearrangement joins TRBV27 to TRBJ2-3; D gene uncertain. Trimming cost V 6 bases and J 4 bases, with 8 bases left between them. In germline, CDR1 is MNHEY, CDR2 SMNVEV (reference sequence). The CDR3 totals 12 residues. CDR3 DNA: TGTGCCAGCAGGGATGTCGCAGATACGCAGTATTTT. Translating gives CASRDVADTQYF.

The sample holds many counts of this clonotype. The genes are TRBV6-2 or TRBV6-3 and TRBJ1-2; tentative D call: TRBD1 (5 bases). This CDR3 has 14 amino acids. V dropped 6 bases and J dropped 3 bases, with 14 bases sitting between them. The germline gives CDR1 MNHEY, CDR2 SVGEGT. The CDR3 spells CASRRDPTDYGYTF. For the CDR3, the DNA is TGTGCCAGCAGAAGGGACCCGACTGACTATGGCTACACCTTC.

This chain connects TRBV3-1 to TRBJ2-7; TRBD1 aligns across 7 bases. Looked up from germline, CDR1 is LGHDT and CDR2 is YNNKEL (reference sequence). The CDR3 spans 15 residues. The J segment lost 2 bases and the V segment lost 0 bases, leaving 4 bases of the junction unmatched. The CDR3 DNA reads TGTGCCAGCAGCCAAGATCACAGGGGTCCCTACGAGCAGTACTTC. Translated, it gives CASSQDHRGPYEQYF.

The genes are TRBV6-2 or TRBV6-3 and TRBJ2-1; 11 bases map to TRBD2. Germline trimming cut 5 bases from V and 9 bases from J; bases unmatched to any gene: 15. CDR1 is MNHEY, CDR2 SVGEGT, per germline. This CDR3 has 17 amino acids. CDR3 protein: CASSENLGTSGGGEQFF. As DNA, the CDR3 is TGTGCCAGCAGTGAGAACCTCGGGACTAGCGGAGGAGGTGAGCAGTTCTTC.

V usage is TRBV19 and J usage is TRBJ1-4, with a weak D call TRBD1 (6 bases). The V and J ends lost 3 bases and 8 bases respectively, with 16 bases between them. The CDR3 runs 15 residues. Germline-derived CDR1 and CDR2 are LNHDA and SQIVND (reference sequence). The CDR3 DNA sequence: TGTGCCAGTAGTATCGACTCAGGGGTGGCGGAAAAACTGTTTTTT. It translates to CASSIDSGVAEKLFF.

This clonotype was detected only a few times. This sequence joins TRBV6-1 and TRBJ1-2, with D possibly matching TRBD1 (5 bases). The CDR3 has 14 residues. CDR1 and CDR2 from the germline V gene are MNHNS and SASEGT. Trimming pared 7 bases from V and 8 bases from J, leaving 20 bases between. CDR3 bases: TGTGCCAGCACCACCCTGGTGGGGCCTGGCGGCTACACCTTC. Translation: CASTTLVGPGGYTF.

This clonotype occurred many times. This chain connects TRBV30 to TRBJ1-2, with a possible D match to TRBD1 (5 bases). The V and J ends lost 5 bases and 7 bases respectively, with 14 bases between them. The germline V gene encodes CDR1 GTSNPN and CDR2 SVGIG (reference sequence). The CDR3 is made up of 12 amino acids. For the CDR3, the DNA is TGTGCCTGGGGGAATCCAGGGTTTGGCTACACCTTC. This sequence encodes CAWGNPGFGYTF. The variable domain in full, with the rest retrieved from reference TRBV30 and TRBJ1-2, is SQTIHQWPATLVQPVGSPLSLECTVEGTSNPNLYWYRQAAGRGLQLLFYSVGIGQISSEVPQNLSASRPQDRQFILSSKKLLLSDSGFYLCAWGNPGFGYTFGSGTRLTVV.

This clonotype came up many times. The chain uses TRBV13 and TRBJ2-5, with 12 bases matching TRBD2. The germline V gene encodes CDR1 PRHDT and CDR2 FYEKMQ (reference sequence). V lost 5 bases and J lost 4; bases outside the gene matches: 5. CDR3 length: 15 amino acids. CDR3 sequence reads: CASSPSGRVGETQYF. CDR3 bases: TGTGCCAGCAGCCCTAGCGGGAGGGTAGGAGAGACCCAGTACTTC.

Many counts were recorded for this clonotype. The CDR3 is CASSLGRRHNYNEQFF. The CDR3 DNA sequence: TGTGCCAGCAGCTTAGGTCGACGCCACAACTACAATGAGCAGTTCTTC. The chain employs TRBV7-8 and TRBJ2-1, with no clear D. Germline loops: CDR1 SGHVS, CDR2 FQNEAQ. The V end was cut by 1 base, the J end by 3 bases, with 13 bases between. The CDR3 covers 16 residues.

This clonotype was counted ten times or more. This rearrangement joins TRBV2 to TRBJ2-3; perhaps TRBD2 as D (6 bases). CDR1 is SNHLY and CDR2 is FYNNEI in the germline V gene. The CDR3 is 15 residues long. Trimming removed 7 bases from V and 2 bases from J, with 16 bases in between. The CDR3 protein is CASTRGDRNTDTQYF. CDR3 coding DNA: TGTGCCAGCACGCGGGGTGACAGAAACACAGATACGCAGTATTTT.

This rearrangement joins TRBV7-8 to TRBJ1-1; unclear D gene. The CDR3 extends over 13 amino acids. Per the germline V gene, CDR1 is SGHVS and CDR2 is FQNEAQ. Trimming left V 5 bases short and J 1 base short, with 8 bases between. CDR3 sequence (DNA): TGTGCCAGCAGCGCACGGGGGAACACTGAAGCTTTCTTT. Its translation is CASSARGNTEAFF.

This clonotype was seen at least ten times. The rearrangement uses TRBV14 and TRBJ1-1; D is unclear. Germline V CDR1 and CDR2: SGHDN, FVKESK. Trimming removed 2 bases from V and 2 bases from J, with 9 bases in between. The CDR3 is 14 residues long. The CDR3 loop reads CASSQSIANTEAFF. Here the CDR3 DNA reads TGTGCCAGCAGCCAATCGATAGCTAACACTGAAGCTTTCTTT.

The table lists this clonotype with many counts. The chain joins TRBV3-1 to TRBJ1-2, with unresolved D. V dropped 4 bases and J dropped 4 bases, with 7 bases sitting between them. This CDR3 has 12 residues. Germline loops: CDR1 LGHDT, CDR2 YNNKEL (reference sequence). The CDR3 DNA reads TGTGCCAGCAGCCGCGGCCCCTATGGCTACACCTTC. Translated: CASSRGPYGYTF.

V usage is TRBV28 and J usage is TRBJ2-3; D possibly matches TRBD1 or TRBD2 (5 bases each). The CDR3 sequence is 14 residues long. With 6 bases removed from V and 5 bases from J, the gap between germline ends came to 15 bases. CDR1 and CDR2 from the germline V gene are MDHEN and SYDVKM. For the CDR3, the DNA is TGTGCCAGCAGCCGGCGAGACAGCGGAGATACGCAGTATTTT. Translating gives CASSRRDSGDTQYF. The whole variable domain, filled in from reference TRBV28 and TRBJ2-3, reads DVKVTQSSRYLVKRTGEKVFLECVQDMDHENMFWYRQDPGLGLRLIYFSYDVKMKEKGDIPEGYSVSREKKERFSLILESASTNQTSMYLCASSRRDSGDTQYFGPGTRLTVL.

This clonotype was counted at least ten times. The J gene is TRBJ2-7, the V gene TRBV11-2, with D possibly TRBD1 on 5 matching bases. The CDR3 is 13 amino acids. The germline gives CDR1 SGHAT, CDR2 FQNNGV. V dropped 5 bases and J dropped 6 bases, with 14 bases sitting between them. CDR3 region: CASSAPQGLEQYF. In DNA form, the CDR3 reads TGTGCCAGCAGCGCCCCGCAGGGTCTCGAGCAGTACTTC.

Ten or more counts support this clonotype. This rearrangement joins TRBV3-1 to TRBJ2-7, with 7 positions matching TRBD2. The V gene's germline CDR1 is LGHDT and CDR2 YNNKEL (reference sequence). Trimming at V came to 4 bases and at J to 7 bases, leaving 10 bases not matched to a gene. This CDR3 spans 14 amino acids. The CDR3 is CASSRAGALLEQYF. The CDR3 coding sequence is TGTGCCAGCAGCCGCGCGGGAGCCCTTCTGGAGCAGTACTTC.

In this sample, this clonotype turned up many times. The V call is TRBV28, the J call TRBJ1-2; TRBD1 matches at 7 bases. CDR1 and CDR2 from the germline V gene are MDHEN and SYDVKM. The CDR3 is 17 amino acids. The J segment lost 2 bases and the V segment lost 6 bases, leaving 15 bases of the junction unmatched. DNA of the CDR3: TGTGCCAGCAGCCTCGGGACAGTGAGGAGGGGAAACTATGGCTACACCTTC. Its protein product is CASSLGTVRRGNYGYTF.

This clonotype has at least ten counts. The chain has TRBV29-1 and TRBJ2-2, with unresolved D. This CDR3 is built from 14 residues. V was clipped by 4 bases and J by 4 bases, with 13 bases between them. Germline V gives CDR1 SQVTM, CDR2 ANQGSEA. CDR3 loop: CSVGTARSTGELFF. The CDR3 nucleotides are TGCAGCGTTGGGACCGCCAGGAGCACCGGGGAGCTGTTTTTT.

This clonotype occurred many times. This sequence joins TRBV19 and TRBJ1-5; D gene uncertain. With 3 bases removed from V and 2 bases from J, the gap between germline ends came to 8 bases. This CDR3 spans 14 amino acids. CDR1 LNHDA and CDR2 SQIVND come from the germline V gene (reference sequence). CDR3 region: CASSMGSGNQPQHF. The CDR3 nucleotides read TGTGCCAGTAGTATGGGTTCAGGCAATCAGCCCCAGCATTTT.

The table lists this clonotype with a few counts. A much larger clone differs from this one at a single base, so this may be a read error. The CDR3 does not close with the conserved phenylalanine or tryptophan, likely indicating a read error. The chain links TRBV20-1 to TRBJ1-2, with D possibly matching TRBD1 (5 bases). This CDR3 has 12 amino acids. V gave up 1 base and J gave up 4 bases, with 7 bases separating them. The germline CDR1 and CDR2 sequences are DFQATT and SNEGSKA (reference sequence). The CDR3 nucleotides read TGCAGTGCTAGAGGCAGGGTCTATGGCTACACCCTC. This sequence encodes CSARGRVYGYTL.

This clonotype occurred many times. J is TRBJ2-1 and V is TRBV3-1; possible D gene TRBD2, 5 bases. This CDR3 has 14 residues. Germline V gene data show CDR1 as LGHDT and CDR2 as YNNKEL (reference sequence). Trimming pared 6 bases from V and 4 bases from J, leaving 13 bases between. CDR3 nucleotides: TGTGCCAGCAGTCCCCTGACGGGGTACAATGAGCAGTTCTTC. It specifies CASSPLTGYNEQFF.

This clonotype was picked up many times. The J gene is TRBJ1-1, the V gene TRBV19, with 7 bases matching TRBD1. With 3 bases clipped from V and 4 bases from J, the junction kept 17 bases outside the gene matches. The CDR3 sequence is 18 residues long. Germline V gene sequence: CDR1 LNHDA, CDR2 SQIVND (reference sequence). This CDR3 is CASSIGTRRGRLGTEAFF. The CDR3 nucleotides are TGTGCCAGTAGTATTGGGACCCGAAGGGGGCGGCTTGGCACTGAAGCTTTCTTT.

This clonotype was counted many times. V and J are TRBV30 and TRBJ1-2; TRBD1 might be the D (5 bases). CDR1 and CDR2 (germline): GTSNPN, SVGIG (reference sequence). The germline V and J ends were trimmed by 0 bases and 3 bases, with 8 bases remaining between them. This CDR3 is 13 amino acids long. CDR3 amino acids: CAWSVRGDYGYTF. CDR3 nucleotide sequence: TGTGCCTGGAGTGTACGGGGGGACTATGGCTACACCTTC.

This clonotype was recorded at least ten times. The chain employs TRBV7-8 and TRBJ1-2, with 12 bases fitting TRBD1. V lost 4 bases, J lost 4 bases, and 4 bases stayed unmatched. Germline loops: CDR1 SGHVS, CDR2 FQNEAQ. CDR3 size: 15 residues. The CDR3 DNA is TGTGCCAGCAGCTCGGGACAGGGGGCCTTCTATGGCTACACCTTC. Protein: CASSSGQGAFYGYTF.

The chain uses TRBV4-1 and TRBJ1-5; 7 bases align to TRBD1. After removal of 2 bases from V and 6 bases from J, the junction contained 4 bases not matched to a gene. The CDR3 has 14 residues. Germline CDR1 MGHRA, CDR2 YSYEKL. This chain's CDR3 is CASSQTDRVQPQHF. CDR3 nucleotide sequence: TGCGCCAGCAGCCAAACCGACAGGGTTCAGCCCCAGCATTTT.

This clonotype was detected many times. The J gene is TRBJ1-5, the V gene TRBV30; 12 nucleotides line up with TRBD1. The J segment lost 6 bases and the V segment lost 0 bases, leaving 3 bases of the junction unmatched. Germline V lookup: CDR1 GTSNPN, CDR2 SVGIG (reference sequence). This CDR3 region has 15 residues. In DNA, the CDR3 is TGTGCCTGGAGTGTCGGGACAGGGGGCGGTCAGCCCCAGCATTTT. Encoded protein: CAWSVGTGGGQPQHF. Drawing the rest from reference TRBV30 and TRBJ1-5, the complete variable domain is SQTIHQWPATLVQPVGSPLSLECTVEGTSNPNLYWYRQAAGRGLQLLFYSVGIGQISSEVPQNLSASRPQDRQFILSSKKLLLSDSGFYLCAWSVGTGGGQPQHFGDGTRLSIL.

V and J are TRBV12-3 or TRBV12-4 and TRBJ1-2; 11 nucleotides agree with TRBD1. There are 14 residues in the CDR3. V lost 3 bases, J lost 8 bases, and 5 bases stayed unmatched. CDR3: CASSLWTGGAGYTF. The CDR3, as DNA: TGTGCCAGCAGTTTGTGGACAGGGGGCGCCGGCTACACCTTC.

This clonotype was seen ten or more times. The chain uses TRBV5-1 and TRBJ1-2; 10 nucleotides agree with TRBD1. Germline trimming cut 4 bases from V and 6 bases from J; bases unmatched to any gene: 6. CDR1 is SGHRS and CDR2 is YFSETQ in the germline V gene. CDR3 length equals 14 residues. The CDR3 sequence is CASSVRDRGNGYTF. The CDR3 DNA sequence: TGCGCCAGCAGCGTACGGGACAGGGGAAATGGCTACACCTTC.

This clonotype was found many times. The rearrangement uses TRBV11-2 and TRBJ2-5; possibly TRBD2 for D (6 bases). The germline V gene encodes CDR1 SGHAT and CDR2 FQNNGV. Trimming took 5 bases from V and 2 from J, leaving 15 bases between them. The CDR3 totals 15 residues. DNA for the CDR3: TGTGCCAGCAGCCCTCTTCTAGCGAATCAAGAGACCCAGTACTTC. Residues: CASSPLLANQETQYF.